The following is a T cell receptor (beta chain) sequence with its context. Its target antigen remains unknown. No per-base quality is available; no much larger clone lies one base away. The library was obtained by the immunoSEQ multiplex PCR assay. TCRdb retrieved this table from immuneACCESS and kept in-frame rearrangements only. Not all clones are present; in checked studies, unresolved V genes account for under half, and no reason is known for the remainder. The sample contains about 140,000 clones, about nine tenths of them found a single time. Over 9% of the sample is held by the ten biggest clonotypes. These data originate in a study of control samples from healthy donors and cancer patients (dated by TCRdb to the early 2020s). V and J are trimmed by 0 bases and 4 bases, and the gene matches miss 10 bases of the junction. The CDR3 runs 16 residues from the cysteine to the phenylalanine. The sequence is cut down to CDR3 DNA, 48 bases in frame from base 1. CDR1 GTSNPN and CDR2 SVGIG were looked up in the germline V gene (reference sequence).

The material sequenced was blood. The sequence was collected from a man aged 25-45 years in good health. The sequence is built from TRBV30 and TRBJ1-1; the junction holds 8 bases that match TRBD1. The bases are TGTGCCTGGAGTGTTTGGCAGGGGGCGCGAGGCACTGAAGCTTTCTTT. It codes for CAWSVWQGARGTEAFF.